In its sample, the clone carrying this TCR beta chain was seen many times. No antigen is known for it. TCR beta CDR3 regions were amplified from RNA transcripts. TCR CDR3 underwent first-round RT-PCR with the HTBI primer set. One entry per CDR3 protein results from TCRdb running MiXCR on the multiplex PCR reads. The table includes 650,000 to 800,000 distinct CDR3 sequences, over 40% detected once. V was trimmed by 4 bases and J by 5 bases, leaving 23 bases between them. There are 17 residues in the CDR3. The sample comes from a study of T cells in Graves' hyperthyroidism and ophthalmopathy. Regarding the study as a whole: Classification by a 13 V-J model distinguished ophthalmopathy from stable hyperthyroidism.

The sample taken for sequencing was peripheral blood or thyroid tissue (not recorded which). The chain is built from TRBV12-3 or TRBV12-4 and TRBJ2-5; TRBD1 or TRBD2 may be the D gene (6 bases each). This clonotype was sampled from an adult man with Graves' disease, either hyperthyroidism or ophthalmopathy (not recorded which). In DNA form, the CDR3 reads TGTGCCAGCAGTTCGGCCCGTCGGGGGCGGATGTTGGAGACCCAGTACTTC. Translation gives CASSSARRGRMLETQYF.